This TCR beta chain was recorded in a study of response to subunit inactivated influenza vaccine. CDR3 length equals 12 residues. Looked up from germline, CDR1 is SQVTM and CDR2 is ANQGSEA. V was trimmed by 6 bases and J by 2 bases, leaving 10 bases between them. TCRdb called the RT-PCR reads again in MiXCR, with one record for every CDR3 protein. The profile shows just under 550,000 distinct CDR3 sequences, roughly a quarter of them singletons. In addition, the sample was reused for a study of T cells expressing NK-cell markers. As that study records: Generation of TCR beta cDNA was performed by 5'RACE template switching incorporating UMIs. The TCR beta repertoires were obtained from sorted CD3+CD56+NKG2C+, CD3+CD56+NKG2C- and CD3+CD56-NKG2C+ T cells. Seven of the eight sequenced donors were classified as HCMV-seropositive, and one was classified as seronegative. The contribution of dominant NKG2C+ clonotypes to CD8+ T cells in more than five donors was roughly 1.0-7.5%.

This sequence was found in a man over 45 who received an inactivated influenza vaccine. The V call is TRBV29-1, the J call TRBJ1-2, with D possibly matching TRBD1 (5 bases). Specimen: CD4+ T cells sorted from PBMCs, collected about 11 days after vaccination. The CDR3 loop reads CSVVWDNYGYTF. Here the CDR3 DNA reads TGCAGCGTGGTGTGGGACAACTATGGCTACACCTTC.